The rows below give T cell receptor beta chains drawn from one sample of a study of OX40 agonist ivuxolimab in advanced cancers. Assay: immunoSEQ multiplex PCR; the TCRdb copy retains only in-frame clones and omits some. The profile shows 84,000 or so clones, about 89% of them singletons. Here the sequenced sample was CD4+ or CD8+ T cells sorted from blood, taken in a trial of the OX40 agonist ivuxolimab. Receptors originate from an adult with an advanced solid tumor such as melanoma, head and neck, liver or kidney cancer. CDR3s include the opening cysteine and the closing phenylalanine or tryptophan. The D gene is left open where the match is weak. Size values are once, few and many counts, or a class for expanded clones, and some rows have none.

J gene,D gene,clone size,V gene,CDR3 protein,CDR3 DNA
TRBJ1-2,TRBD1,NA,TRBV19,CASTPRGAYGYTF,TGTGCCAGTACCCCCAGGGGGGCCTATGGCTACACCTTC
TRBJ2-7,NA,NA,TRBV6-5,CASRVGGSSYEQYF,TGTGCCAGCAGGGTAGGGGGTAGCTCCTACGAGCAGTACTTC
TRBJ2-7,TRBD1,NA,TRBV10-1,CASSRDSSYEQYF,TGCGCCAGCAGTAGGGACAGCTCCTACGAGCAGTACTTC
TRBJ2-1,NA,NA,TRBV11-3,CASTGGRANEQFF,TGTGCCAGCACCGGGGGCAGGGCAAATGAGCAGTTCTTC
TRBJ1-2,NA,NA,TRBV5-5,CASSLVAGEGYGYTF,TGTGCCAGCAGCTTGGTGGCAGGGGAAGGCTATGGCTACACCTTC
TRBJ1-2,NA,NA,TRBV28,CASSKAGDFYGYTF,TGTGCCAGCAGTAAAGCAGGGGATTTCTATGGCTACACCTTC
TRBJ2-1,NA,NA,TRBV7-3,CASSLGTTHHNEQFF,TGTGCCAGCAGCTTAGGGACAACGCACCACAATGAGCAGTTCTTC
TRBJ1-5,NA,few,TRBV19,CASSIYGQPQHF,TGTGCCAGTAGTATCTATGGTCAGCCCCAGCATTTT
TRBJ2-7,NA,NA,TRBV27,CASSSHHRAPYEQYF,TGTGCCAGCAGTTCTCACCACAGGGCACCCTACGAGCAGTACTTC
TRBJ2-2,NA,NA,TRBV28,CASSPPFGLLAGELFF,TGTGCCAGCAGTCCTCCTTTCGGACTCTTGGCCGGGGAGCTGTTTTTT
TRBJ1-1,NA,NA,TRBV6-5,CASTGQAGGEAFF,TGTGCCAGCACTGGGCAGGCTGGTGGTGAAGCTTTCTTT
TRBJ2-7,TRBD2,NA,TRBV2,CASSEQGGSYEQYF,TGTGCCAGCAGTGAACAGGGCGGGAGCTACGAGCAGTACTTC
TRBJ2-7,NA,NA,TRBV27,CAAPRGHNRDEQYF,TGTGCCGCACCTCGGGGACATAATAGGGACGAGCAGTACTTC
TRBJ2-3,NA,NA,TRBV6-5,CASSSSERDTQYF,TGTGCCAGCAGTTCAAGCGAGCGAGATACGCAGTATTTT
TRBJ2-7,NA,NA,TRBV7-2,CASSLSYEQYF,TGTGCCAGCAGCTTAAGTTACGAGCAGTACTTC
TRBJ1-3,NA,NA,TRBV10-3,CAIRGGLPSGNTIYF,TGTGCCATCAGAGGCGGGTTACCCTCTGGAAACACCATATATTTT
TRBJ2-3,TRBD1,few,TRBV27,CASSFNIGSGTGSILWDSQYF,TGTGCCAGCAGTTTTAACATAGGTTCCGGGACAGGTTCTATTCTTTGGGACTCGCAGTATTTT
TRBJ2-7,NA,few,TRBV12-5,CASGSLWGTSYEQYF,TGTGCTAGTGGTTCCCTGTGGGGTACCTCCTACGAGCAGTACTTC
TRBJ1-1,NA,once,TRBV28,CASRVGNTEAFF,TGTGCCAGCCGAGTAGGGAACACTGAAGCTTTCTTT
TRBJ2-1,NA,NA,TRBV9,CASSVGVGGREFSSYNEQFF,TGTGCCAGCAGCGTAGGAGTGGGCGGGCGAGAATTTAGCTCCTACAATGAGCAGTTCTTC
TRBJ1-2,NA,once,TRBV2,CASSEVRGGSNYGYTF,TGTGCCAGCAGTGAAGTTCGTGGGGGCAGTAACTATGGCTACACCTTC
TRBJ2-5,NA,NA,TRBV6-5,CASSYSGTASETQYF,TGTGCCAGCAGTTACTCGGGGACTGCCTCGGAGACCCAGTACTTC
TRBJ2-7,TRBD2,NA,TRBV5-3,CARRSERGEDEQYF,TGTGCCAGAAGGTCAGAGCGGGGGGAGGACGAGCAGTACTTC
TRBJ2-1,NA,NA,TRBV5-1,CASSFQGLSVDEQFF,TGCGCCAGCAGCTTCCAGGGGCTCTCCGTTGATGAGCAGTTCTTC
TRBJ2-2,NA,NA,TRBV9,CASSPRGGDTGELFF,TGTGCCAGCAGCCCCCGGGGTGGTGACACCGGGGAGCTGTTTTTT
TRBJ2-3,NA,NA,TRBV18,CASSPPRAWGTDTQYF,TGTGCCAGCTCACCACCCAGGGCCTGGGGCACAGATACGCAGTATTTT
TRBJ1-5,TRBD1,NA,TRBV4-1,CASSQVPSGTGYQPQHF,TGCGCCAGCAGCCAAGTACCGTCCGGGACAGGATACCAGCCCCAGCATTTT
TRBJ1-2,TRBD1,NA,TRBV28,CASSLFTGVTPVNYGYTF,TGTGCCAGCAGTTTATTTACAGGGGTGACTCCTGTTAACTATGGTTACACCTTC
TRBJ2-2,TRBD2,NA,TRBV18,CASSSLAGGDTGELFF,TGTGCCAGCTCATCACTAGCGGGAGGTGATACCGGGGAGCTGTTTTTT
TRBJ2-3,TRBD2,NA,TRBV27,CASSRHGRGGATDTQYF,TGTGCCAGCAGCCGCCACGGCCGCGGGGGGGCGACAGATACGCAGTATTTT
TRBJ2-6,NA,NA,TRBV5-4,CASSTQGFGANVLTF,TGTGCCAGCAGCACCCAGGGGTTTGGGGCCAACGTCCTGACTTTC
TRBJ1-5,NA,NA,TRBV10-3,CAISEPGLSNQPQHF,TGTGCCATCAGTGAGCCCGGGCTTAGCAATCAGCCCCAGCATTTT
TRBJ1-1,NA,NA,TRBV7-9,CASSLQLRAFF,TGTGCCAGCAGCTTACAGCTTCGGGCTTTCTTT
TRBJ2-5,NA,NA,TRBV28,CASSLGTPQETQYF,TGTGCCAGCAGTTTAGGGACACCCCAAGAGACCCAGTACTTC
TRBJ2-7,NA,NA,TRBV7-9,CASSLVLTFHSGEQYF,TGTGCCAGCAGCTTAGTTTTAACGTTCCATTCGGGCGAGCAGTACTTC
TRBJ2-5,TRBD2,NA,TRBV15,CATSRSPLAGTEETQYF,TGTGCCACCAGCAGGTCCCCGCTAGCGGGTACGGAAGAGACCCAGTACTTC
TRBJ1-5,TRBD1,few,TRBV5-6,CASSRTGQPQHF,TGTGCCAGCAGCCGGACAGGCCAGCCCCAGCATTTT
TRBJ1-1,NA,few,TRBV2,CASTRGGQSNTEAFF,TGTGCCAGCACCCGAGGGGGACAATCGAACACTGAAGCTTTCTTT
TRBJ1-2,NA,NA,TRBV28,CASRMGMSLNYGYTF,TGTGCCAGCAGGATGGGGATGTCCCTAAACTATGGCTACACCTTC
TRBJ1-1,NA,NA,TRBV6-1,CASSEGGSEAFF,TGTGCCAGCAGCGAGGGGGGCTCTGAAGCTTTCTTT
TRBJ2-7,TRBD2,NA,TRBV18,CASSFGTSGDYEQYF,TGTGCCAGCTCATTCGGGACTAGCGGGGACTACGAGCAGTACTTC
TRBJ2-7,NA,few,TRBV13,CASSPPGPMGQYF,TGTGCCAGCAGCCCTCCGGGACCGATGGGGCAGTACTTC